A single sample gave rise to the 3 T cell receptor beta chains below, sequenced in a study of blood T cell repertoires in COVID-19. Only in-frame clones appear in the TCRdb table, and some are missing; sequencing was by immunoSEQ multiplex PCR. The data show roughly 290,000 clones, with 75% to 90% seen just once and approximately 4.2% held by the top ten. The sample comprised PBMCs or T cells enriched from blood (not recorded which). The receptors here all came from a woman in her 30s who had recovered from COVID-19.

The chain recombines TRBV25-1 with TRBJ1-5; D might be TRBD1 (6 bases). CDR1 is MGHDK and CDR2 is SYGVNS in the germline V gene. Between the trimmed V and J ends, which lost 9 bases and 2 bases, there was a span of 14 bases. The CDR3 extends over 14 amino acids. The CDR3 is CARDTGKCNQPQHF. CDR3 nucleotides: TGTGCCAGAGACACAGGGAAGTGCAATCAGCCCCAGCATTTT.

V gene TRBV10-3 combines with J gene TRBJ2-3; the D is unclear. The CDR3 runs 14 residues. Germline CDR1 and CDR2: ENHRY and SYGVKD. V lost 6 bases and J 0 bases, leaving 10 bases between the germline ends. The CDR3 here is CAIRNSLSTDTQYF. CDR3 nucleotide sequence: TGTGCCATCAGGAACAGCCTCAGCACAGATACGCAGTATTTT.

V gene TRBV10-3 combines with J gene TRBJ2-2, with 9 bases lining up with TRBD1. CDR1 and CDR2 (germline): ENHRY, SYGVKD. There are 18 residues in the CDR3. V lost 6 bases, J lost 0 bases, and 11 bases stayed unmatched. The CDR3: CAIRDRDRDIANTGELFF. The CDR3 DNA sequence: TGTGCCATCAGGGACCGGGACAGGGATATTGCGAACACCGGGGAGCTGTTTTTT.